Sequencing of this TCR beta chain was carried out in a study of regulatory T cells in long-lasting Graves disease (dated by TCRdb to about 2021). Turning to the overall study: To count as having persistent Graves' disease, a patient had to have received antithyroid drug treatment for over 5 years with TSH receptor autoantibodies remaining persistently positive. The study was conducted in China and was registered as a clinical trial. In the clinical cohort, patients with persistent Graves' disease had used antithyroid drugs for an average of around 9.3 years. This study used TCR sequencing and RNA sequencing of peripheral blood to compare persistent Graves' disease patients against newly diagnosed Graves' disease patients. A total of about 33 samples were covered by TCR sequencing, comprising around 13 persistent and around 20 newly diagnosed Graves' disease patients. Overall results and qualifications from the work: Persistent Graves' disease patients showed lower TCR Shannon entropy and fewer highly expanded clones than newly diagnosed patients, suggesting clonal expansion. The small sample size was acknowledged by the authors as a limitation that may reduce accuracy. Sequencing and analysis were restricted to the TCR beta chain. TRBV28, TRBJ1-2 and TRBJ2-5 were preferentially used in persistent disease, while TRBV20-1 and TRBJ2-1 were favored in newly diagnosed disease. Patients with persistent disease shared more public clonotypes (around 2,700) than newly diagnosed patients did (966). Peripheral blood alone was examined, since thyroid tissue, which constituted the primary lesion, could not be accessed.

Libraries were made using multiplex PCR. Sequenced using an Illumina HiSeq 4000. TCR beta libraries were built with iRepertoire HTBI primers and Arm-PCR amplification of CDR3 regions. Gel purification was performed on PCR products prior to sequencing. As for the authors' bioinformatics: Across samples, some 62 TRBV and 13 to 15 TRBJ segments were identified and used for gene usage analysis of CDR3 amino acid clonotypes. Filtered high-quality paired reads were merged into contigs using COPE and FqMerger. BLAST was used to align contigs to the IMGT TRBV, TRBD and TRBJ reference genes, and CDR3 was defined following IMGT. Any clonotype with a frequency above 0.1% was classified as a highly expanded clone. Shannon entropy served as the measure of repertoire diversity, while the Gini coefficient captured V-J evenness. Clonotypes shared by more than one individual were considered public. TCRdb handled the public reads itself, with Q25 trimming in fastp and clone calling in MiXCR, and kept productive beta chains. Records with the same CDR3 protein are collapsed into one entry carrying the most frequent genes and DNA. TCRdb's processing, not the study's, gives the V and J calls here. The sample table contains around 460,000 distinct CDR3 sequences; only one count was recorded for under 25% of them. The top ten clonotypes cover about an eighth of the sample.

The meaning of the sample's time point label: persistent/refractory GD, antithyroid drugs over 5 years with positive TRAb. For both TCR sequencing and RNA sequencing, RNA was extracted from PBMCs in TRIzol. The diagnosis of Graves' disease was made according to American Thyroid Association guidelines. Patients were recruited from an endocrinology department in Xi'an, China. Each patient gave approximately 10 milliliters of peripheral blood, collected in an EDTA anticoagulant tube. Ficoll Paque Plus density gradient separation was used to isolate PBMCs, and no additional T cell sorting was done. An Agilent 2100 Bioanalyzer and agarose gel were used to assess RNA quality, and a NanoDrop 2000 was used to measure RNA concentration. This clonotype was recorded a few times. Its antigen remains undetermined. No base quality values were provided; no much bigger clone lies one nucleotide off. CDR1 and CDR2 (LNHDA, SQIVND) derive from the germline V gene (reference sequence). At the junction V is shortened by 3 bases and J by 2 bases, with 14 bases in between. The CDR3 runs 16 residues from the cysteine to the phenylalanine. The entry retains the CDR3 DNA only, 48 bases that are in frame from base 1.

This TCR was sampled from a female donor with Graves disease. This sample comprised peripheral blood mononuclear cells (PBMCs), obtained when the disease was refractory, from a patient treated with antithyroid drugs. The rearrangement joined TRBV19 to TRBJ1-5, with no confident D gene call. The bases are TGTGCCAGTAGTATGTGGGGAACCGGGGGCAATCAGCCCCAGCATTTT. It codes for CASSMWGTGGNQPQHF.